The 6 T cell receptor beta chains below were found in one sample sequenced in a study of T cells in Graves' hyperthyroidism and ophthalmopathy. Using RNA transcripts as the source, TCR beta CDR3 regions were amplified. The TCR CDR3 was amplified in a first-round RT-PCR using the HTBI primer set. TCRdb called the multiplex PCR reads again in MiXCR, with one record for every CDR3 protein. The data contain 730,000 or so distinct CDR3 sequences, roughly a sixth of them singletons. Sequences were obtained from blood. These receptors all come from a woman between 50 and 59 years old with Graves' hyperthyroidism that later progressed to Graves' ophthalmopathy.

This clonotype was observed a handful of times. J is TRBJ2-1 and V is TRBV7-6; the D is unclear. Trimming cost V 1 base and J 7 bases, with 14 bases left between them. The length of the CDR3 is 15 residues. From germline, CDR1 is SGHVS and CDR2 FNYEAQ. Here the CDR3 DNA reads TGTGCCAGCAGCTTAGACCCAGAATCGAATAATGAGCAGTTCTTC. Translating gives CASSLDPESNNEQFF.

This clonotype was picked up many times. The rearrangement uses TRBV15 and TRBJ1-1; D might be TRBD1 (5 bases). Germline-derived CDR1 and CDR2 are LNHNV and YYDKDF (reference sequence). This CDR3 is built from 15 residues. The V end was cut by 0 bases, the J end by 0 bases, with 8 bases between. The chain's CDR3 is CATSRDLGVNTEAFF. The DNA of the CDR3 is TGTGCCACCAGCAGAGATCTAGGGGTGAACACTGAAGCTTTCTTT.

This sequence joins TRBV20-1 and TRBJ2-1, with TRBD1 as a possible D gene (5 bases). The germline CDR1 and CDR2 sequences are DFQATT and SNEGSKA (reference sequence). The CDR3 is made up of 16 amino acids. Trimming took 4 bases from V and 0 from J, leaving 16 bases between them. CDR3 bases: TGCAGTGCTACAGCAGGGATTGCCCTCTCCTACAATGAGCAGTTCTTC. It yields the protein CSATAGIALSYNEQFF.

This clonotype was counted a few times. V and J are TRBV7-9 and TRBJ1-4, with D possibly TRBD1 on 5 matching bases. The CDR3 is 15 amino acids. Per the germline V gene, CDR1 is SEHNR and CDR2 is FQNEAQ (reference sequence). V gave up 5 bases and J gave up 8 bases, with 18 bases separating them. CDR3 loop: CASSTGGGSSEKLFF. The CDR3 DNA sequence: TGTGCCAGCAGCACCGGGGGGGGGAGTTCGGAAAAACTGTTTTTT.

This clonotype was observed at least ten times. The chain uses TRBV5-1 and TRBJ2-7, with D uncertain. The CDR3 contains 12 residues. CDR1 and CDR2 (germline): SGHRS, YFSETQ. V lost 3 bases, J lost 2 bases, and 6 bases lay in between. This CDR3 reads CASSSTAYEQYF. CDR3 nucleotide sequence: TGCGCCAGCAGCTCTACAGCCTACGAGCAGTACTTC.

In nucleotides, the CDR3 is TGCGCCAGCAGCCAAGAAGCCGGAGCTAACTATGGCTACACCTTC. This encodes CASSQEAGANYGYTF. V is TRBV4-1 and J is TRBJ1-2; D uncertain. This CDR3 spans 15 amino acids. V shed 0 bases and J shed 0 bases, with 8 bases lying between them. Germline V gene sequence: CDR1 MGHRA, CDR2 YSYEKL.